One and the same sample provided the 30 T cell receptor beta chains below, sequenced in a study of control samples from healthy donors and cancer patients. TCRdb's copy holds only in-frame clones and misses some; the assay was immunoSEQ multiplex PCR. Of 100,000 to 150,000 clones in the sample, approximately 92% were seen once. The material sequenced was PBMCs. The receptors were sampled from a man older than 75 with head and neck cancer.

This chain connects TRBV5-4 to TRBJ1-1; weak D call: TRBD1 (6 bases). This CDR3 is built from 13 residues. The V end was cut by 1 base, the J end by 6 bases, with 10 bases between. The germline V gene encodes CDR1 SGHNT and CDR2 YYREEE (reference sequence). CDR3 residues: CASSLKGVSEAFF. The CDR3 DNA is TGTGCCAGCAGCTTGAAGGGGGTATCTGAAGCTTTCTTT.

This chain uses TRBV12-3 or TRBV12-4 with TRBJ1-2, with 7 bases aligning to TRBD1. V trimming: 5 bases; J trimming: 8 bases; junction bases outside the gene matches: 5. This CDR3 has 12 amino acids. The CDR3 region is CASSTGTVGYTF. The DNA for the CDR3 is TGTGCCAGCAGTACCGGGACAGTCGGCTACACCTTC.

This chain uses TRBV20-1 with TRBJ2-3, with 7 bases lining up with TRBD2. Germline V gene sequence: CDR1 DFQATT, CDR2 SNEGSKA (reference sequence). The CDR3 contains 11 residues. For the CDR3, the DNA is TGCATCCCCCGGGGGGCAGATACGCAGTATTTT. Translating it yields CIPRGADTQYF.

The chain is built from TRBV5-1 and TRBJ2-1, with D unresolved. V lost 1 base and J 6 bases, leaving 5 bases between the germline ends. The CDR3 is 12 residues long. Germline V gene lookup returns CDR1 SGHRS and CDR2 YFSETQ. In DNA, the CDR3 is TGCGCCAGCAGCTTGTGGGGCAATGAGCAGTTCTTC. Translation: CASSLWGNEQFF.

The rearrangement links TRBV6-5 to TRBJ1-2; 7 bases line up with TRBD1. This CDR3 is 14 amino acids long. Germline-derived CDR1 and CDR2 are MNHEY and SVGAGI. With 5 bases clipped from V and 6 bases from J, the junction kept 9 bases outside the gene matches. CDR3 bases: TGTGCCAGCAGTACGGACAGGTTTGGACATGGCTACACCTTC. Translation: CASSTDRFGHGYTF.

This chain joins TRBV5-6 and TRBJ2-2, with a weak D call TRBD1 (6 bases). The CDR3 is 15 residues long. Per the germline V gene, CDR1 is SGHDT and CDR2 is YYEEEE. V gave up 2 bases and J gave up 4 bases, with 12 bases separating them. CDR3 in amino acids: CASSLPRGPTGELFF. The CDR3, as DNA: TGTGCCAGCAGCTTACCCAGGGGACCCACCGGGGAGCTGTTTTTT.

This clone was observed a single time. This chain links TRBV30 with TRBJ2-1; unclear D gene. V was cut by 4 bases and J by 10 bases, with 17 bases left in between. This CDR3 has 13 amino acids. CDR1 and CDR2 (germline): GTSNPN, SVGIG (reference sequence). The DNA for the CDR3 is TGTGCCTGGATTTCTTTAAGTAGACGGGAGCAGTTCTTC. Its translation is CAWISLSRREQFF.

The CDR3 DNA is TGTGCCAGCAGTTACTCCCGGGGGGCCGCGGTCAAAACGCAGTATTTT. It encodes CASSYSRGAAVKTQYF. J is TRBJ2-3 and V is TRBV6-5; a possible D gene is TRBD2 (7 bases). Germline V gene lookup returns CDR1 MNHEY and CDR2 SVGAGI. Deletions cut 0 bases from V and 9 bases from J, with 19 bases between. CDR3 length: 16 amino acids.

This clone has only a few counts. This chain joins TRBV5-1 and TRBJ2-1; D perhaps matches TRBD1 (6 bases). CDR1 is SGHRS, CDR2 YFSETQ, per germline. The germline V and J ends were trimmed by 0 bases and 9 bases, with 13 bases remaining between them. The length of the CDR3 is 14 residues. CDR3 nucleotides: TGCGCCAGCAGCTTGGTACTGGGGGCGGTTGAGCAGTTCTTC. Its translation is CASSLVLGAVEQFF.

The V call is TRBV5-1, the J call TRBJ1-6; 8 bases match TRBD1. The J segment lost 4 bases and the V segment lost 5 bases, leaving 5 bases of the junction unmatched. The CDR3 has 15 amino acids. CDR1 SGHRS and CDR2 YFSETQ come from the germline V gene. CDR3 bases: TGCGCCAGCAGTCAAACAGGGGGATATAATTCACCCCTCCACTTT. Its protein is CASSQTGGYNSPLHF.

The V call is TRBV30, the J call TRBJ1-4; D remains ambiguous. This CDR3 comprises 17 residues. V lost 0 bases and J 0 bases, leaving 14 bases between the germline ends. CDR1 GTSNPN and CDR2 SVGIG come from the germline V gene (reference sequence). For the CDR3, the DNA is TGTGCCTGGAGTGTCTGGACTTATTATGCAACTAATGAAAAACTGTTTTTT. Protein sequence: CAWSVWTYYATNEKLFF.

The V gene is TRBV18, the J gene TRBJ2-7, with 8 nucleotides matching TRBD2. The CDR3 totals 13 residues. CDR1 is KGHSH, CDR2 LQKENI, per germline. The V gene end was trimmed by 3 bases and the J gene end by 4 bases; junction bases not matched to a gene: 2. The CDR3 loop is CASSPPGGYEQYF. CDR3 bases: TGTGCCAGCTCACCCCCGGGAGGGTACGAGCAGTACTTC.

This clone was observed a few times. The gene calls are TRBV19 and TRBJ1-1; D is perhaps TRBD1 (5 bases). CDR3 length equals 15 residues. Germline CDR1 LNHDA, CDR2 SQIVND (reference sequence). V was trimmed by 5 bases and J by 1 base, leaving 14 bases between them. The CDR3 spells CASSPGRSRNTEAFF. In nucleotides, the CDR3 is TGTGCCAGTAGTCCGGGGCGGTCTAGGAACACTGAAGCTTTCTTT.

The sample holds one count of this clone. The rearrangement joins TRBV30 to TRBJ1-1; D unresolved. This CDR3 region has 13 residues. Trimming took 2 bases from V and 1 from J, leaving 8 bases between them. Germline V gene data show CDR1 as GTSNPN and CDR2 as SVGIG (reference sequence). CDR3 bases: TGTGCCTGGAGTCGAATACAGAACACTGAAGCTTTCTTT. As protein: CAWSRIQNTEAFF.

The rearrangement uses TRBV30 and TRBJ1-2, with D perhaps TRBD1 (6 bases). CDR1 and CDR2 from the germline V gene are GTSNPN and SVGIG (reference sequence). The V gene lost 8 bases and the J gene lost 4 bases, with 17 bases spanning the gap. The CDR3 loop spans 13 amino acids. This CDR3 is CATPLQGIYGYTF. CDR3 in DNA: TGTGCCACCCCTTTACAGGGTATCTATGGCTACACCTTC.

The CDR3 nucleotides are TGCGCCAGCAGCTTGCCGGCAGGTATTGGCGAGCAGTTCTTC. This sequence encodes CASSLPAGIGEQFF. The V and J genes are TRBV5-1 and TRBJ2-1; no firm D call. V was shortened by 1 base and J by 10 bases, with 15 bases between the two germline ends. CDR1 is SGHRS and CDR2 is YFSETQ in the germline V gene. There are 14 residues in the CDR3.

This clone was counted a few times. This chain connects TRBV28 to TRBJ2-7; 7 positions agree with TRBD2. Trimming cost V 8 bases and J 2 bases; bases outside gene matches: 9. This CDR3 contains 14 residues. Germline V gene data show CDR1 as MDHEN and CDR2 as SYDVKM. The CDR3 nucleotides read TGTGCCAGCCGCCGACTAGCAACTCCCTACGAGCAGTACTTC. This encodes CASRRLATPYEQYF.

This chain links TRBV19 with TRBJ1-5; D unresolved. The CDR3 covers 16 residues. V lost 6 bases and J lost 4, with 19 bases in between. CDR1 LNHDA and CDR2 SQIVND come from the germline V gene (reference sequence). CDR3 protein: CASRGGRGTFNQPQHF. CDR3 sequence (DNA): TGTGCCAGTAGGGGCGGGCGAGGAACCTTTAATCAGCCCCAGCATTTT.

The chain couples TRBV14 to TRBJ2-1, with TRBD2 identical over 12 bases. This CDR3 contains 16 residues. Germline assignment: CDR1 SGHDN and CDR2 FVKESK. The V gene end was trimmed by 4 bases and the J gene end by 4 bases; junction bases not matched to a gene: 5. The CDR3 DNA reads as TGTGCCAGCAGCCGGTCTAGCGGGGGGGCTTACAATGAGCAGTTCTTC. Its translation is CASSRSSGGAYNEQFF. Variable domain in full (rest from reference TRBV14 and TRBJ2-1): EAGVTQFPSHSVIEKGQTVTLRCDPISGHDNLYWYRRVMGKEIKFLLHFVKESKQDESGMPNNRFLAERTGGTYSTLKVQPAELEDSGVYFCASSRSSGGAYNEQFFGPGTRLTVL.

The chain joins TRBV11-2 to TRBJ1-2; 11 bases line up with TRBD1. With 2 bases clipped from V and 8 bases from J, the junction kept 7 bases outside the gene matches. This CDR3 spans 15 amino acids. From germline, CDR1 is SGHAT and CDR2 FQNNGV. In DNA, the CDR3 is TGTGCCAGCAGCTTACATCGGACAGGGGGCGCGGGCTACACCTTC. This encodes CASSLHRTGGAGYTF.

The chain's CDR3 is CASSTAPNTEAFF. The CDR3 DNA is TGTGCCAGTAGTACAGCTCCGAACACTGAAGCTTTCTTT. V is TRBV19 and J is TRBJ1-1; D call uncertain. Between the trimmed V and J ends, which lost 4 bases and 1 base, there was a span of 7 bases. CDR1 is LNHDA, CDR2 SQIVND, per germline (reference sequence). The CDR3 has 13 amino acids.

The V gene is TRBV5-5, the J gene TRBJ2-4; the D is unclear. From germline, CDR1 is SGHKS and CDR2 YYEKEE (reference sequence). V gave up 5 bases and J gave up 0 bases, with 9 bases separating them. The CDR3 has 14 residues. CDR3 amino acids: CASRTALAKNIQYF. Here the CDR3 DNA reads TGTGCCAGCAGGACGGCCTTAGCCAAAAACATTCAGTACTTC.

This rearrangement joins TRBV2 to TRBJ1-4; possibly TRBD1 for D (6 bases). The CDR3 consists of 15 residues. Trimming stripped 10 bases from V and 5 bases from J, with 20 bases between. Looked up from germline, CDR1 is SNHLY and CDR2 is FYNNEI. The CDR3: CATTQQGLGNEKLFF. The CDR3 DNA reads TGTGCCACCACCCAACAGGGCCTTGGGAATGAAAAACTGTTTTTT.

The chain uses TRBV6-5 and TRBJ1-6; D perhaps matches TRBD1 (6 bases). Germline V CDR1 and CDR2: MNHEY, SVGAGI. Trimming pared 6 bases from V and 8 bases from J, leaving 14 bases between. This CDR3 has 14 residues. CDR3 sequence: CASSSDRRDSPLHF. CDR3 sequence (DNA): TGTGCCAGCAGCTCCGACAGGAGAGATTCACCCCTCCACTTT.

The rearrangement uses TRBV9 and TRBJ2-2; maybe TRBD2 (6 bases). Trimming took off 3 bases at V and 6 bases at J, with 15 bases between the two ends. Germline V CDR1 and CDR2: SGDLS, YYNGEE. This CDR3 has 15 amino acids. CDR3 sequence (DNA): TGTGCCAGCAGCGCGGGGGTCGCTTGGTCCGGGGAGCTGTTTTTT. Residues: CASSAGVAWSGELFF. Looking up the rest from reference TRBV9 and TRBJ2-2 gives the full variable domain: DSGVTQTPKHLITATGQRVTLRCSPRSGDLSVYWYQQSLDQGLQFLIQYYNGEERAKGNILERFSAQQFPDLHSELNLSSLELGDSALYFCASSAGVAWSGELFFGEGSRLTVL.

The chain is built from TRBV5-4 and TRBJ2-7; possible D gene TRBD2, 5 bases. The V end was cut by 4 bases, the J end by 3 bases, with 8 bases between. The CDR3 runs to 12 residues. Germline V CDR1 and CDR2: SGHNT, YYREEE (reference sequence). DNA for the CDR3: TGTGCCAGCAGCCCCGGGATCTACGAGCAGTACTTC. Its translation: CASSPGIYEQYF. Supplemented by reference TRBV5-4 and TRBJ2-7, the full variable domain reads ETGVTQSPTHLIKTRGQQVTLRCSSQSGHNTVSWYQQALGQGPQFIFQYYREEENGRGNFPPRFSGLQFPNYSSELNVNALELDDSALYLCASSPGIYEQYFGPGTRLTVT.

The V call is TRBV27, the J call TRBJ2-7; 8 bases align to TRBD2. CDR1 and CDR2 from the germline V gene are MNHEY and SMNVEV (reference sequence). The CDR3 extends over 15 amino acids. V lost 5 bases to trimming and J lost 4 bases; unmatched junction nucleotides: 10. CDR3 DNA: TGTGCCAGCAGTGACGTGGGGGCGGGAGGATACGAGCAGTACTTC. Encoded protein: CASSDVGAGGYEQYF.

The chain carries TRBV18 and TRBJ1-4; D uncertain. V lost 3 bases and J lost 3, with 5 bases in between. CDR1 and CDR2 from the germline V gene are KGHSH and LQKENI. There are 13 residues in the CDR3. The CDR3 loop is CASSPAPNEKLFF. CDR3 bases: TGTGCCAGCTCACCTGCGCCTAATGAAAAACTGTTTTTT.

CDR3: CAISGGQVNTEAFF. The CDR3 DNA follows: TGTGCCATCAGTGGGGGACAGGTGAACACTGAAGCTTTCTTT. The chain couples TRBV10-3 to TRBJ1-1; 8 positions agree with TRBD1. This CDR3 is built from 14 residues. The V gene's germline CDR1 is ENHRY and CDR2 SYGVKD. V shed 4 bases, J shed 0 bases, and the junction held 1 base outside the gene matches.

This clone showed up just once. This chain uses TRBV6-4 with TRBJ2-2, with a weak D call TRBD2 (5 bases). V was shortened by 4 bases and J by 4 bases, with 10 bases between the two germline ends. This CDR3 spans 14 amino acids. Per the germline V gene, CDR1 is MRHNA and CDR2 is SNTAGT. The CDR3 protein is CASSVLVFTGELFF. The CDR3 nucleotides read TGTGCCAGCAGTGTACTAGTGTTCACCGGGGAGCTGTTTTTT.